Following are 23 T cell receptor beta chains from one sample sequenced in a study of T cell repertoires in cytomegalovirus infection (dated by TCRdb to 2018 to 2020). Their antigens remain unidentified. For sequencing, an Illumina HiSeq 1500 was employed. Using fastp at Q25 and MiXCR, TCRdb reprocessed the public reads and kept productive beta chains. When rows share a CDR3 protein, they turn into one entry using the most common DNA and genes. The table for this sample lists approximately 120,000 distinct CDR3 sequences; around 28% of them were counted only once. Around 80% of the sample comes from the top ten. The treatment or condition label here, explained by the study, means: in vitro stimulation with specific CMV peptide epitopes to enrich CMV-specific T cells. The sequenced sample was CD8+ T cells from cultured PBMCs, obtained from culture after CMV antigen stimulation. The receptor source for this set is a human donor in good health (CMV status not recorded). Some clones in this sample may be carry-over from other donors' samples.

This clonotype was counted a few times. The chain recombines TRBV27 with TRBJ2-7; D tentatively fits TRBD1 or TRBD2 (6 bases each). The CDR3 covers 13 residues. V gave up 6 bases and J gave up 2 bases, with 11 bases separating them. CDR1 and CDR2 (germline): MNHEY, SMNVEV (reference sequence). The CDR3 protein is CASRAGQAYEQYF. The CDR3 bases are TGTGCCAGCAGGGCGGGACAAGCCTACGAGCAGTACTTC.

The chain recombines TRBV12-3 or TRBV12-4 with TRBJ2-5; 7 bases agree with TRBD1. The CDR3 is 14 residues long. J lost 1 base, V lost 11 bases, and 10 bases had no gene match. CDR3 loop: CACWDSRIQETQYF. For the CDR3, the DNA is TGTGCCTGCTGGGACAGCCGTATCCAAGAGACCCAGTACTTC.

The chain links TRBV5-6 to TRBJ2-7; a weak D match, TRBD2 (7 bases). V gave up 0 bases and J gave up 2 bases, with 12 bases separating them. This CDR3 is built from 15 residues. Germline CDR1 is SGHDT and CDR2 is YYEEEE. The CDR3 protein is CASSLGAGATYEQYF. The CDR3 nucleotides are TGTGCCAGCAGCTTGGGGGCGGGGGCAACCTACGAGCAGTACTTC.

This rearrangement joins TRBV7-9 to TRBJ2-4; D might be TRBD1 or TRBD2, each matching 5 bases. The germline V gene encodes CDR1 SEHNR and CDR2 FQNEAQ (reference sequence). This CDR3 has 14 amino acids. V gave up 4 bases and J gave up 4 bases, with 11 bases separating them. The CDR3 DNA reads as TGTGCCAGCAGCTCTGGTGAGGGGAAAAACATTCAGTACTTC. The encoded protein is CASSSGEGKNIQYF.

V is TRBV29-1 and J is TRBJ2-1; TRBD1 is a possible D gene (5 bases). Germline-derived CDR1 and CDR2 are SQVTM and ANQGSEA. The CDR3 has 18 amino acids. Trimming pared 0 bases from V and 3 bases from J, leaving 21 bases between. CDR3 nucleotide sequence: TGCAGCGTTGAAGATAGGGGAAGGGGCGCGCAGGTCTACAATGAGCAGTTCTTC. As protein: CSVEDRGRGAQVYNEQFF.

This chain's CDR3 is CATSRAPFGSYNEQFF. The CDR3 region has the DNA TGTGCCACCAGCAGAGCCCCTTTCGGCTCCTACAATGAGCAGTTCTTC. The chain combines TRBV15 with TRBJ2-1; D call uncertain. The V end was cut by 1 base, the J end by 0 bases, with 10 bases between. There are 16 residues in the CDR3. Germline-derived CDR1 and CDR2 are LNHNV and YYDKDF (reference sequence).

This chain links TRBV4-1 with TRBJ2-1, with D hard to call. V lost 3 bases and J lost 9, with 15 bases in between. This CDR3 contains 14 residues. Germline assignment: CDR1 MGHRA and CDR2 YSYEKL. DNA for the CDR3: TGCGCCAGCAGCCAGGCGGCATACCATGCTGAGCAGTTCTTC. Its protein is CASSQAAYHAEQFF.

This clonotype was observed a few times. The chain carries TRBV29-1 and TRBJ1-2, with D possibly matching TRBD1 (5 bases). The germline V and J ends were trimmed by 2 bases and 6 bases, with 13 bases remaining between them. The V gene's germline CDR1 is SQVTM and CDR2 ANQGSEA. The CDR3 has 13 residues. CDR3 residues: CSVESFTTDGYTF. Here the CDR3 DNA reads TGCAGCGTTGAATCTTTTACGACAGATGGCTACACCTTC.

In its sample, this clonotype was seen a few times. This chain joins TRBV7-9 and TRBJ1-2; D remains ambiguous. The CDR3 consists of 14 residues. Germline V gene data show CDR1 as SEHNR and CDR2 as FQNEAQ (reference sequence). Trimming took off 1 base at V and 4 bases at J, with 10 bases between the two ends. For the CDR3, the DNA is TGTGCCAGCAGCTTAGAAGGGTTCGGCTATGGCTACACCTTC. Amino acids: CASSLEGFGYGYTF. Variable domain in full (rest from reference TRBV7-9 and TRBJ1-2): DTGVSQNPRHKITKRGQNVTFRCDPISEHNRLYWYRQTLGQGPEFLTYFQNEAQLEKSRLLSDRFSAERPKGSFSTLEIQRTEQGDSAMYLCASSLEGFGYGYTFGSGTRLTVV.

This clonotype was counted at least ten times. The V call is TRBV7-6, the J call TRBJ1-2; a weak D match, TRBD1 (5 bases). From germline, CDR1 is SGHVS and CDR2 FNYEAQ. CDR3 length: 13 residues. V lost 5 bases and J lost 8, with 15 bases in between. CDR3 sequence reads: CASSHRDLGGYTF. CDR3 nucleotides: TGTGCCAGCAGCCACCGGGACCTGGGGGGCTACACCTTC.

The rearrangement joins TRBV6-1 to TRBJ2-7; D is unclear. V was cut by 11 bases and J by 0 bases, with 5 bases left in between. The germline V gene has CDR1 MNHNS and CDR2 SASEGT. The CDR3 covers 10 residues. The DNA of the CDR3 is TGTGCCGTAGGCTCCTACGAGCAGTACTTC. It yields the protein CAVGSYEQYF.

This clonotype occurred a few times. Here the CDR3 reads CASSELSLTGYEQYF. The CDR3 coding sequence is TGTGCCAGCAGTGAACTCAGCCTAACGGGTTACGAGCAGTACTTC. V gene TRBV6-1 combines with J gene TRBJ2-7; no definite D call. The V gene lost 2 bases and the J gene lost 4 bases, with 15 bases spanning the gap. This CDR3 is built from 15 residues. Germline CDR1 MNHNS, CDR2 SASEGT.

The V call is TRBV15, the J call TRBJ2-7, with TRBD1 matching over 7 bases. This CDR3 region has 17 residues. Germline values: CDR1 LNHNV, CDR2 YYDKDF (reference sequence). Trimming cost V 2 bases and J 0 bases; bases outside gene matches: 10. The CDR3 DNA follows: TGTGCCACCAGCAGAAATTCCGGGACAGATTTCTCCTACGAGCAGTACTTC. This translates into CATSRNSGTDFSYEQYF.

As DNA, the CDR3 is TGTGCCAGCAGGTTAGCGGGGTTGATAAACAATGAGCAGTTCTTC. This translates into CASRLAGLINNEQFF. The V gene is TRBV6-5, the J gene TRBJ2-1, with 8 nucleotides matching TRBD2. Germline V gene sequence: CDR1 MNHEY, CDR2 SVGAGI. This CDR3 spans 15 amino acids. The V segment lost 6 bases and the J segment 5 bases; nucleotides outside the gene matches: 9.

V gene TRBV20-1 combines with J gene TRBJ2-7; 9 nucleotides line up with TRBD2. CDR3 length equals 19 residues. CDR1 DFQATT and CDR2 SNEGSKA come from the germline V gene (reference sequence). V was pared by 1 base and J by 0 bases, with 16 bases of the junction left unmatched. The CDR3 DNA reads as TGCAGTGCTAGAGGCGACCCCCTGCTGACTAGCGGAAGCTCCTACGAGCAGTACTTC. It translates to CSARGDPLLTSGSSYEQYF.

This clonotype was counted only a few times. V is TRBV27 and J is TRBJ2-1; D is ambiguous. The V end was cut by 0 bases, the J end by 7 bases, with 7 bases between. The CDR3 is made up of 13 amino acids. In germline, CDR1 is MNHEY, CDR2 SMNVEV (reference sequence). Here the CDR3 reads CASSLSQRNEQFF. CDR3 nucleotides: TGTGCCAGCAGTTTATCACAGAGGAATGAGCAGTTCTTC.

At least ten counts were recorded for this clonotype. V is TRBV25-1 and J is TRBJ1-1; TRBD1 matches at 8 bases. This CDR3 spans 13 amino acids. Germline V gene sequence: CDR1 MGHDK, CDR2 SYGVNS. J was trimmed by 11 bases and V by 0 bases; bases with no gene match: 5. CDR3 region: CASSEYMGQAAFF. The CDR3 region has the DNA TGTGCCAGCAGTGAATATATGGGACAGGCGGCTTTCTTT.

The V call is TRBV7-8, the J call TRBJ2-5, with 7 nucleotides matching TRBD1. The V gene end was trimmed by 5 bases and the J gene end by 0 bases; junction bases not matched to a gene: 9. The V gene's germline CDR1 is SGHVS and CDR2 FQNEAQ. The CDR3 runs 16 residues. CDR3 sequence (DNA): TGTGCCAGCAGCCCAATATCCGGGACAGACCAAGAGACCCAGTACTTC. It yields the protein CASSPISGTDQETQYF.

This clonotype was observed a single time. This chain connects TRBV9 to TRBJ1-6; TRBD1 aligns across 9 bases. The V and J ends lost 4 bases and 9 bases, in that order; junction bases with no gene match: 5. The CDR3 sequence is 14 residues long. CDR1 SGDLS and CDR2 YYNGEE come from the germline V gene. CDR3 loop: CASSSTGGGSPLHF. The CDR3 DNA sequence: TGTGCCAGCAGCTCTACAGGGGGCGGTTCACCCCTCCACTTT.

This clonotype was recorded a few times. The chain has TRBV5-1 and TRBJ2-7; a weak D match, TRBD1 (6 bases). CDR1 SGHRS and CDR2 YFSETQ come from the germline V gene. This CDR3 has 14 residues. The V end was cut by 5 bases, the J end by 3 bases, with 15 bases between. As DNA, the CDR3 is TGCGCCAGCAGAAAATCACAGGGATTCTACGAGCAGTACTTC. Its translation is CASRKSQGFYEQYF.

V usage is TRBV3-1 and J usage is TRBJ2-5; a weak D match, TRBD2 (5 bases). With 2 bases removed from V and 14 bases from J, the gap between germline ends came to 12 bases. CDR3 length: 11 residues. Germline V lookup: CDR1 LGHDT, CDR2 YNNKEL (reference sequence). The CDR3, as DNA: TGTGCCAGCAGCCAATCGGCGGGTACTTACTTC. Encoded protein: CASSQSAGTYF.

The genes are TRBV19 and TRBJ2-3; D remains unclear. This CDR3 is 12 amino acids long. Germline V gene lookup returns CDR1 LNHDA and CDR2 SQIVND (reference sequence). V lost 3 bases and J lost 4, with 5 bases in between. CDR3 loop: CASSMGADTQYF. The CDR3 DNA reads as TGTGCCAGTAGTATGGGTGCAGATACGCAGTATTTT.

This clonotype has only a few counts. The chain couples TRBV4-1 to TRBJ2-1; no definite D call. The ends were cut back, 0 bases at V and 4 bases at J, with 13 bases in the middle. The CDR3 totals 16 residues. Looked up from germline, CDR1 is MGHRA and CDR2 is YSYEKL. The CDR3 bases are TGCGCCAGCAGCCAAGACCCAGGTCAACCTTACAATGAGCAGTTCTTC. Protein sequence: CASSQDPGQPYNEQFF.